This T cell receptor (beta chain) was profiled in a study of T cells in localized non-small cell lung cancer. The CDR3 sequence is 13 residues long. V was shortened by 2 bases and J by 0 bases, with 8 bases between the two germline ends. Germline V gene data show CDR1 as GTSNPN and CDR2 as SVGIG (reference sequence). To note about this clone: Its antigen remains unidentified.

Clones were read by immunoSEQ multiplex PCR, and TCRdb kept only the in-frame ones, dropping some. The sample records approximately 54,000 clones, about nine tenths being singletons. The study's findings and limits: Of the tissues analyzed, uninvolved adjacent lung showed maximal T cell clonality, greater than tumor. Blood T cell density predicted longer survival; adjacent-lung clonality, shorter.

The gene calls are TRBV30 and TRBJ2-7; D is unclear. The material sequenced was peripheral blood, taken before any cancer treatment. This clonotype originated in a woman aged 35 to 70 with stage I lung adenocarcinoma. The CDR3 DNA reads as TGTGCCTGGAGTCGGCAGATCTCCTACGAGCAGTACTTC. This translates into CAWSRQISYEQYF.